The present T cell receptor beta chain was sequenced within a study of a mutant IDH1 vaccine in newly diagnosed glioma. Study background: Treated patients, approximately 60% male and roughly 40% female, averaged about 40 years of age.

Here immunoSEQ multiplex PCR was the method, and the copy in TCRdb shows in-frame clones only, minus some. The data contain roughly 40,000 clones, around 90% of them singletons. Comments on this clone: The antigen is undetermined.

Documented time point: week 23, last vaccination. Vaccination comprised doses that each held 300 ug of mutant IDH1 20-mer peptide, plus topical imiquimod. Patients carried new grade 3 or 4 IDH1-mutant astrocytomas lacking nuclear ATRX. The CDR3 sequence is 14 residues long. V lost 7 bases, J lost 2 bases, and 15 bases lay in between. Germline V gene sequence: CDR1 PRHDT, CDR2 FYEKMQ (reference sequence). J is TRBJ2-7 and V is TRBV13; maybe TRBD2 (5 bases). The TCR comes from a man aged 45 to 65 with glioma. The sample in question was PBMCs, obtained from a glioma patient whose treatment included an IDH1 peptide vaccine. The chain's CDR3 is CASKRTRRTYEQYF. The CDR3 bases are TGTGCCAGCAAGAGAACTAGACGAACCTACGAGCAGTACTTC.